This passage covers 16 T cell receptor beta chains from one sample sequenced in a study of cytomegalovirus exposure and HLA in healthy donors. 13 Jbeta primers and 60 Vbeta primers were used for the PCR. Data came from immunoSEQ multiplex PCR; TCRdb stores just in-frame clones and leaves some out. The data show about 160,000 clones, roughly 84% seen once. Source material: PBMCs. All receptors come from a man younger than 35 in good health and CMV-seronegative.

In this sample, this clone turned up a few times. CDR3 DNA sequence: TGTGCCATCAGTGAAAATCTGTATGAAAAACTGTTTTTT. Residues: CAISENLYEKLFF. This sequence joins TRBV10-3 and TRBJ1-4; unclear D gene. The V and J ends lost 3 bases and 6 bases respectively, with 8 bases between them. Germline V CDR1 and CDR2: ENHRY, SYGVKD. The CDR3 sequence is 13 residues long.

The chain couples TRBV2 to TRBJ2-4, with 7 bases that match TRBD1. Germline V gene lookup returns CDR1 SNHLY and CDR2 FYNNEI. Losses at the gene ends were 4 bases for V and 6 bases for J; bases not matched to a gene: 3. The CDR3 is 13 amino acids. The CDR3 protein is CASSGQGSNIQYF. The CDR3 DNA reads TGTGCCAGCAGTGGACAGGGCTCAAACATTCAGTACTTC.

The rearrangement uses TRBV5-6 and TRBJ2-7; D is ambiguous. This CDR3 has 15 amino acids. The germline V and J ends were trimmed by 2 bases and 2 bases, with 14 bases remaining between them. Germline V gene data show CDR1 as SGHDT and CDR2 as YYEEEE. CDR3 residues: CASSFWLASAYEQYF. The CDR3 region has the DNA TGTGCCAGCAGCTTTTGGTTGGCCAGTGCCTACGAGCAGTACTTC. Looking up the rest from reference TRBV5-6 and TRBJ2-7 gives the full variable domain: DAGVTQSPTHLIKTRGQQVTLRCSPKSGHDTVSWYQQALGQGPQFIFQYYEEEERQRGNFPDRFSGHQFPNYSSELNVNALLLGDSALYLCASSFWLASAYEQYFGPGTRLTVT.

V and J are TRBV11-2 and TRBJ2-1, with D maybe TRBD2 (6 bases). Trimming stripped 1 base from V and 9 bases from J, with 19 bases between. The CDR3 has 16 amino acids. CDR1 SGHAT and CDR2 FQNNGV come from the germline V gene. Here the CDR3 reads CASSLAGSGRTGEQFF. The CDR3 nucleotides read TGTGCCAGCAGCTTAGCGGGTAGCGGCCGCACAGGTGAGCAGTTCTTC. The variable domain in full, with the rest retrieved from reference TRBV11-2 and TRBJ2-1, is EAGVAQSPRYKIIEKRQSVAFWCNPISGHATLYWYQQILGQGPKLLIQFQNNGVVDDSQLPKDRFSAERLKGVDSTLKIQPAKLEDSAVYLCASSLAGSGRTGEQFFGPGTRLTVL.

This clone has only a few counts. The chain carries TRBV2 and TRBJ2-5; TRBD1 agrees at 8 bases. The germline gives CDR1 SNHLY, CDR2 FYNNEI. The ends lost 6 bases at V and 2 bases at J; junction bases unmatched: 8. The CDR3 has 15 residues. The CDR3 spells CASSATGQGQETQYF. CDR3 in DNA: TGTGCCAGCAGCGCTACCGGACAGGGACAAGAGACCCAGTACTTC.

The V call is TRBV5-8, the J call TRBJ2-3; D may be TRBD2 (5 bases). The V gene's germline CDR1 is SGHTS and CDR2 YDEGEE. The CDR3 has 11 residues. Trimming left V 6 bases short and J 8 bases short, with 10 bases between. The CDR3 region is CASTIGGTQYF. CDR3 coding DNA: TGTGCCAGCACCATTGGAGGTACGCAGTATTTT.

This clone has a single count. The rearrangement joins TRBV4-1 to TRBJ2-2; TRBD2 matches at 11 bases. Germline V gives CDR1 MGHRA, CDR2 YSYEKL. The V and J ends lost 4 bases and 6 bases, in that order; junction bases with no gene match: 7. The CDR3 spans 16 residues. CDR3 in DNA: TGCGCCAGCAGCCCGATAGCGGGGGGGCCCCCCGGGGAGCTGTTTTTT. Translation gives CASSPIAGGPPGELFF.

V gene TRBV7-6 combines with J gene TRBJ1-4; no firm D call. The V end lost 1 base, the J end lost 8 bases, and 8 bases lay between the germline ends. Germline V gives CDR1 SGHVS, CDR2 FNYEAQ. CDR3 length: 13 amino acids. The CDR3 loop reads CASSLERGEKLFF. The DNA for the CDR3 is TGTGCCAGCAGCTTAGAGCGAGGGGAAAAACTGTTTTTT.

This chain joins TRBV19 and TRBJ1-2, with 8 bases that match TRBD1. Germline loops: CDR1 LNHDA, CDR2 SQIVND (reference sequence). This CDR3 comprises 15 residues. Trimming cost V 4 bases and J 4 bases; bases outside gene matches: 8. The CDR3 DNA reads as TGTGCCAGTAGTAACCGGGACAGGACATTCTATGGCTACACCTTC. Protein product: CASSNRDRTFYGYTF.

The chain combines TRBV5-8 with TRBJ2-3; tentative D call: TRBD2 (5 bases). The germline CDR1 and CDR2 sequences are SGHTS and YDEGEE. The CDR3 runs 14 residues. Trimming stripped 0 bases from V and 2 bases from J, with 7 bases between. The CDR3 nucleotides read TGTGCCAGCAGCTTGGGCCTAGCCACAGATACGCAGTATTTT. It translates to CASSLGLATDTQYF.

The V and J genes are TRBV28 and TRBJ2-1; 7 positions match TRBD2. The CDR3 is made up of 15 amino acids. Germline values: CDR1 MDHEN, CDR2 SYDVKM. The trim removed 5 bases at V and 6 bases at J, leaving 10 bases unmatched. The CDR3 region has the DNA TGTGCCAGCAGTCCCAGGGCGGGAGTGCCCAATGAGCAGTTCTTC. Protein: CASSPRAGVPNEQFF.

The V and J genes are TRBV9 and TRBJ2-5, with TRBD2 identical over 9 bases. J gave up 4 bases and V 0 bases, and 13 bases lay outside the gene matches. The CDR3 length is 18 residues. CDR1 and CDR2 from the germline V gene are SGDLS and YYNGEE. CDR3 protein: CASSVGPSSGVLLETQYF. The CDR3 region has the DNA TGTGCCAGCAGCGTAGGACCCTCTAGCGGGGTCTTATTAGAGACCCAGTACTTC.

J is TRBJ2-1 and V is TRBV19; TRBD2 matches at 8 bases. Germline V lookup: CDR1 LNHDA, CDR2 SQIVND (reference sequence). The CDR3 extends over 14 amino acids. With V trimmed by 5 bases and J by 4 bases, 4 bases remained unmatched. CDR3 in amino acids: CASSSLAGYNEQFF. The CDR3 coding sequence is TGTGCCAGTAGTTCGCTAGCGGGTTACAATGAGCAGTTCTTC. The full variable domain, in which reference TRBV19 and TRBJ2-1 provide the parts outside the CDR3, is DGGITQSPKYLFRKEGQNVTLSCEQNLNHDAMYWYRQDPGQGLRLIYYSQIVNDFQKGDIAEGYSVSREKKESFPLTVTSAQKNPTAFYLCASSSLAGYNEQFFGPGTRLTVL.

The chain carries TRBV28 and TRBJ2-7; D unresolved. The CDR3 contains 13 residues. Trimming cost V 5 bases and J 0 bases, with 8 bases left between them. Germline V lookup: CDR1 MDHEN, CDR2 SYDVKM. CDR3 nucleotides: TGTGCCAGCAGTCCGGAGAGCTCCTACGAGCAGTACTTC. Protein product: CASSPESSYEQYF.

The chain carries TRBV18 and TRBJ1-4, with TRBD1 identical over 9 bases. CDR3 size: 17 residues. CDR1 and CDR2 from the germline V gene are KGHSH and LQKENI. Unmatched junction bases numbered 5, after V lost 3 bases and J lost 0 bases. The CDR3: CASSPGTGIATNEKLFF. In nucleotides, the CDR3 is TGTGCCAGCTCACCCGGGACAGGGATTGCAACTAATGAAAAACTGTTTTTT.

The rearrangement joins TRBV5-4 to TRBJ1-3; 8 positions match TRBD1. Looked up from germline, CDR1 is SGHNT and CDR2 is YYREEE (reference sequence). V lost 4 bases to trimming and J lost 6 bases; unmatched junction nucleotides: 3. The CDR3 is 13 amino acids. Written as DNA, the CDR3 is TGTGCCAGCAGCAGGGACAGGATAAACACCATATATTTT. This gives the protein CASSRDRINTIYF.